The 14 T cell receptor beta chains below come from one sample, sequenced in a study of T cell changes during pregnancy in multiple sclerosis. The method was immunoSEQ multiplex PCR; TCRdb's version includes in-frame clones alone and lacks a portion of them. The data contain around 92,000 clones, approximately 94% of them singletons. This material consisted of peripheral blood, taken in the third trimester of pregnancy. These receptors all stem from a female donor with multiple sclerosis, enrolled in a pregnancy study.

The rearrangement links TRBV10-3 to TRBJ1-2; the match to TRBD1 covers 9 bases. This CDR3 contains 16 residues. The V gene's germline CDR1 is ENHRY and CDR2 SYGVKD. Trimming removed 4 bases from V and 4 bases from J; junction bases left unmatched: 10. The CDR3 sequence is CAISGGLTGGFYGYTF. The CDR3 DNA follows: TGTGCCATCAGTGGAGGATTGACAGGGGGTTTCTATGGCTACACCTTC.

The CDR3 protein is CASSYGLAGGANEQFF. The DNA for the CDR3 is TGCGCCAGCAGCTACGGACTAGCGGGAGGAGCAAATGAGCAGTTCTTC. J is TRBJ2-1 and V is TRBV5-1, with TRBD2 matching 14 bases. The CDR3 sequence is 16 residues long. J was trimmed by 7 bases and V by 3 bases; bases with no gene match: 6. In germline, CDR1 is SGHRS, CDR2 YFSETQ. Using reference TRBV5-1 and TRBJ2-1 for the parts outside the CDR3, the full variable domain is KAGVTQTPRYLIKTRGQQVTLSCSPISGHRSVSWYQQTPGQGLQFLFEYFSETQRNKGNFPGRFSGRQFSNSRSEMNVSTLELGDSALYLCASSYGLAGGANEQFFGPGTRLTVL.

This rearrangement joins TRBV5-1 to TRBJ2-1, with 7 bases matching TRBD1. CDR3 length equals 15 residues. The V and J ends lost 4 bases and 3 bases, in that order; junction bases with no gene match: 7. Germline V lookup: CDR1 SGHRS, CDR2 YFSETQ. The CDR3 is CASSPRDSLYNEQFF. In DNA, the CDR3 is TGCGCCAGCAGCCCCCGGGACAGTCTCTACAATGAGCAGTTCTTC.

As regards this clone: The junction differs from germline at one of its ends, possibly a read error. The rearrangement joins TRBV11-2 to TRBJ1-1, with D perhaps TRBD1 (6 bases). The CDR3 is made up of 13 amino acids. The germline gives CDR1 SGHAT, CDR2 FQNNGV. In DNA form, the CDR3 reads TGTGCCAGCAGCTTAAAAGCGGATACAGGGACGTCCTTT. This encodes CASSLKADTGTSF.

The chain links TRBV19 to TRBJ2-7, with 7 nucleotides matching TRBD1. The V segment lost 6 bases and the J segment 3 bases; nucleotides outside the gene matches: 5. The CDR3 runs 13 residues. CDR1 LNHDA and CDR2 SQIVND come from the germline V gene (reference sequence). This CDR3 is CASRSRDSYEQYF. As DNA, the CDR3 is TGTGCCAGTAGGTCCCGGGACAGCTACGAGCAGTACTTC. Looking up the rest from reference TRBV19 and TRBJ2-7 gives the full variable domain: DGGITQSPKYLFRKEGQNVTLSCEQNLNHDAMYWYRQDPGQGLRLIYYSQIVNDFQKGDIAEGYSVSREKKESFPLTVTSAQKNPTAFYLCASRSRDSYEQYFGPGTRLTVT.

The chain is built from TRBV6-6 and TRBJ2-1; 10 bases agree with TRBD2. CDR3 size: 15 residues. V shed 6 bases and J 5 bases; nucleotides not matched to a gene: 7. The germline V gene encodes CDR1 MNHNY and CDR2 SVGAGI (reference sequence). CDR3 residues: CASSSSGRGNNEQFF. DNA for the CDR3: TGTGCCAGCAGCTCTAGCGGGAGAGGGAACAATGAGCAGTTCTTC.

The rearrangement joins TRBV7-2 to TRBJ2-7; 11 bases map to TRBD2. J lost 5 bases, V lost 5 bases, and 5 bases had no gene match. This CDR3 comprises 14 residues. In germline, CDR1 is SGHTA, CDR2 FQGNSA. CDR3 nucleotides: TGTGCCAGCAGCGCCCGACTAGCGGGAAACGAGCAGTACTTC. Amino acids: CASSARLAGNEQYF.

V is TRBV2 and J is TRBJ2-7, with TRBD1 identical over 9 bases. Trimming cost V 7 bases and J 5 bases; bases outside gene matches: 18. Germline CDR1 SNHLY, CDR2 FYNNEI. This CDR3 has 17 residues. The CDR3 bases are TGTGCCAGCACCTCCCGGGACAGGGAGATTGTCGCCCACGAGCAGTACTTC. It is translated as CASTSRDREIVAHEQYF.

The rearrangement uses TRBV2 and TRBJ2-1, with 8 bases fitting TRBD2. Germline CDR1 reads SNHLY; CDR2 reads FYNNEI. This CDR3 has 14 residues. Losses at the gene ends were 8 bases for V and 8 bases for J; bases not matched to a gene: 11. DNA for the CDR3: TGTGCCAGCCGGTCGGGGGGGCGAGTCGATGAGCAGTTCTTC. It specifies CASRSGGRVDEQFF.

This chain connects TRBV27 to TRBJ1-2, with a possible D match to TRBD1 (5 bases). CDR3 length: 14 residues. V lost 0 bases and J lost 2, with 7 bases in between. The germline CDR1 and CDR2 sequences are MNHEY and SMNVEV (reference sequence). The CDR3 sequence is CASSLSGLNYGYTF. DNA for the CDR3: TGTGCCAGCAGTTTATCGGGGCTCAACTATGGCTACACCTTC.

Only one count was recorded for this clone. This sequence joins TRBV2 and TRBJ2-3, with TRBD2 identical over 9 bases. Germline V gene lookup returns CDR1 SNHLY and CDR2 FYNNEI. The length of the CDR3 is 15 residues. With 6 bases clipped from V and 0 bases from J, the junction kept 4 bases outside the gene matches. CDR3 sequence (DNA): TGTGCCAGCAGGGTTAGCGGGAGTAGCACAGATACGCAGTATTTT. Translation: CASRVSGSSTDTQYF.

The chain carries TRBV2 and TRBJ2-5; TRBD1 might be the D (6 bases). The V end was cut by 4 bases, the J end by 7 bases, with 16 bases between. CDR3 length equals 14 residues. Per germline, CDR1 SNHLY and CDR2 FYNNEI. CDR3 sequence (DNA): TGTGCCAGCAGTGGGGACACCCTAGAGGTGACCCAGTACTTC. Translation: CASSGDTLEVTQYF. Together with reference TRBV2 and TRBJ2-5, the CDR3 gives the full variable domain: EPEVTQTPSHQVTQMGQEVILRCVPISNHLYFYWYRQILGQKVEFLVSFYNNEISEKSEIFDDQFSVERPDGSNFTLKIRSTKLEDSAMYFCASSGDTLEVTQYFGPGTRLLVL.

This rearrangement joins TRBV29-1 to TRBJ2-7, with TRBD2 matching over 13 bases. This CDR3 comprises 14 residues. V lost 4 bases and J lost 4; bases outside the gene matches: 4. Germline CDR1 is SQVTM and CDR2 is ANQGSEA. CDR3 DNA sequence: TGCAGCGTTGCGGGACTAGCGGGGATATACGAGCAGTACTTC. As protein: CSVAGLAGIYEQYF.

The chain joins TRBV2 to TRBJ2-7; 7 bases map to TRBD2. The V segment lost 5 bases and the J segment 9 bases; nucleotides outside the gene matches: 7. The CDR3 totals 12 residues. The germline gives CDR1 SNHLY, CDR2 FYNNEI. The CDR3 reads CASSLGLVWQYF. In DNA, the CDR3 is TGTGCCAGCAGTCTAGGACTAGTTTGGCAGTACTTC.